Below, 2 T cell receptor beta chains from the same sample are listed, as sequenced in a study of OX40 agonist ivuxolimab in advanced cancers. TCRdb's copy holds only in-frame clones and misses some; the assay was immunoSEQ multiplex PCR. The sample consists of 60,000 to 85,000 clones, around nine tenths of them appearing once. The sample consisted of CD4+ or CD8+ T cells sorted from blood, taken in a trial of the OX40 agonist ivuxolimab. The receptors derive from an adult with an advanced solid tumor such as melanoma, head and neck, liver or kidney cancer.

This clone has only one observation. The chain has TRBV6-6 and TRBJ2-7, with D maybe TRBD2 (6 bases). V gave up 6 bases and J gave up 0 bases, with 12 bases separating them. This CDR3 has 14 amino acids. Germline CDR1 MNHNY, CDR2 SVGAGI (reference sequence). The CDR3 DNA sequence: TGTGCCAGCAGAGGCCGGGACTTCTCCTACGAGCAGTACTTC. Its protein product is CASRGRDFSYEQYF.

The V call is TRBV9, the J call TRBJ1-4; D perhaps matches TRBD1 (5 bases). Per germline, CDR1 SGDLS and CDR2 YYNGEE. Trimming removed 4 bases from V and 2 bases from J, with 15 bases in between. The CDR3 consists of 16 residues. The CDR3 is CASSRTPIGTNEKLFF. CDR3 coding DNA: TGTGCCAGCAGCAGGACACCGATCGGGACTAATGAAAAACTGTTTTTT.